Sequencing of this T cell receptor beta chain was carried out in a study of T cells in Graves' hyperthyroidism and ophthalmopathy. Study-wide results and caveats: Researchers found most expanded thyroid clonotypes above 0.001 in blood as well. Ophthalmopathy cases were set apart from stable hyperthyroidism by a 13 V-J model.

Ophthalmopathy patients had moderate-to-severe active disease, CAS ≥3, NOSPECS ≥4, and disease duration under 3 months. Exclusions: uncontrolled infection, other autoimmune disease, pregnancy, lactation. CDR3 size: 15 residues. Germline lookup yields CDR1 SGHDT and CDR2 YYEEEE. The V and J ends lost 4 bases and 2 bases respectively, with 13 bases between them. RNA transcripts served as the template for amplifying TCR beta CDR3 regions. HTBI primers were the set used in a first-round RT-PCR of the TCR CDR3. From the multiplex PCR reads, TCRdb called clonotypes with MiXCR, one entry per CDR3 protein. This table has a few hundred thousand distinct CDR3 sequences, 15% to 20% appearing once. Points on this clonotype: Its specificity is unknown.

The sequenced sample was blood. The clonotype originates from a woman between 35 and 50 years old with Graves' ophthalmopathy. This chain joins TRBV5-6 and TRBJ2-1, with D perhaps matching TRBD2 (6 bases). The CDR3 DNA reads as TGTGCCAGCAGCCTGGATATAGCGGCCTACAATGAGCAGTTCTTC. This gives the protein CASSLDIAAYNEQFF.